This T cell receptor beta chain was sequenced during a study of preoperative IRX-2 immunotherapy in early breast cancer. Germline CDR1 is SGHNT and CDR2 is YENEEA. The CDR3 spans 15 residues. The V and J ends lost 3 bases and 3 bases, in that order; junction bases with no gene match: 8. By share of the sample, this clone is medium-sized. Stated treatment: preoperative locoregional IRX-2 cytokine immunotherapy. Samples came from a phase Ib trial of preoperative locoregional IRX-2 cytokine immunotherapy. Sequencing used immunoSEQ multiplex PCR; TCRdb keeps in-frame clones, though not all of them. This table holds about 28,000 clones, 82% found once.

This receptor was obtained from a human donor with breast cancer. This material was obtained from a patient treated with IRX-2 immunotherapy. The rearrangement joins TRBV11-3 to TRBJ2-7, with 7 positions matching TRBD1. DNA for the CDR3: TGTGCCAGCAGCTTGGAGGTAGGGGGCGGCTACGAGCAGTACTTC. Encoded protein: CASSLEVGGGYEQYF.